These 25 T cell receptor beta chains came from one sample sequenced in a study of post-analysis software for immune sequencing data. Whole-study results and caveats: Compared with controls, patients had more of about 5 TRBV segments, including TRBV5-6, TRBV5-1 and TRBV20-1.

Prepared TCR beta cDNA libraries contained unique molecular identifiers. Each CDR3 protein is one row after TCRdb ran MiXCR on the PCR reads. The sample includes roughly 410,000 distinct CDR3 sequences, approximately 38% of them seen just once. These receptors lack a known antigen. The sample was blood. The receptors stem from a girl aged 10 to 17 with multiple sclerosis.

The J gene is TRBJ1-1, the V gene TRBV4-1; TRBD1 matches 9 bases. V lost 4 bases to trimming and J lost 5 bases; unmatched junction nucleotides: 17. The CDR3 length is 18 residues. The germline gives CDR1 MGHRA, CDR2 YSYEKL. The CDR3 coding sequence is TGCGCCAGCAGCCCATTACTGCACACAGGGGGCGTCGGGACTGAAGCTTTCTTT. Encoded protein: CASSPLLHTGGVGTEAFF.

CDR3 sequence: CASSSGTTNEKLFF. In nucleotides, the CDR3 is TGCGCCAGCAGCTCAGGGACAACTAATGAAAAACTGTTTTTT. The chain links TRBV5-1 to TRBJ1-4, with D perhaps TRBD1 (5 bases). Deletions cut 3 bases from V and 0 bases from J, with 6 bases between. The germline gives CDR1 SGHRS, CDR2 YFSETQ. There are 14 residues in the CDR3.

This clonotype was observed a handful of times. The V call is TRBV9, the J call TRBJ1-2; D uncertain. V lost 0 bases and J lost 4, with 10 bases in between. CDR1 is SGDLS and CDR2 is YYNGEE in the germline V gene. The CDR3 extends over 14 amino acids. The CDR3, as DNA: TGTGCCAGCAGCGTAGCCCCAAGTGGCTATGGCTACACCTTC. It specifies CASSVAPSGYGYTF. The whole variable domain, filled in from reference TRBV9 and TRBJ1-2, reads DSGVTQTPKHLITATGQRVTLRCSPRSGDLSVYWYQQSLDQGLQFLIQYYNGEERAKGNILERFSAQQFPDLHSELNLSSLELGDSALYFCASSVAPSGYGYTFGSGTRLTVV.

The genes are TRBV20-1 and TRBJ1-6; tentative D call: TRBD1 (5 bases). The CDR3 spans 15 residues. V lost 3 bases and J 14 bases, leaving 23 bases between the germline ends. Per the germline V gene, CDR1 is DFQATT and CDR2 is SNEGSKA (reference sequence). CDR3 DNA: TGCAGTGCTAGGGGGCGAACTCTCGATATTGGGGCCCTCCACTTT. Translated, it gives CSARGRTLDIGALHF.

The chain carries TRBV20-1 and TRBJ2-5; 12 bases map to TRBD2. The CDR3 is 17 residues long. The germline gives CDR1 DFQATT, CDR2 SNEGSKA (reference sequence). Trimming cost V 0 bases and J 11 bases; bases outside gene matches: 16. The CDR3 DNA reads TGCAGTGCTAGAGATTCGCTAGCGGGGGGGTCAGGGAGTGAGCAGTACTTC. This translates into CSARDSLAGGSGSEQYF.

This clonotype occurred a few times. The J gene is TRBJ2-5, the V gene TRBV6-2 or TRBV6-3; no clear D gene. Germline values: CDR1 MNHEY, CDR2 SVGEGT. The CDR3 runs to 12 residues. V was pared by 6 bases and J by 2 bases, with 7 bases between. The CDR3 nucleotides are TGTGCCAGCAGGGCGCTGCAAGAGACCCAGTACTTC. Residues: CASRALQETQYF.

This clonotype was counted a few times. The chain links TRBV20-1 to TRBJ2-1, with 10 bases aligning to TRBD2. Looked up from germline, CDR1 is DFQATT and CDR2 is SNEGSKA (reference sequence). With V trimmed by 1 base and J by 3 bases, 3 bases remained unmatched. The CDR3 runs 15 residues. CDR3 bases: TGCAGTGCTAGAGGAGCGGGGGGGATCTACAATGAGCAGTTCTTC. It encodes CSARGAGGIYNEQFF.

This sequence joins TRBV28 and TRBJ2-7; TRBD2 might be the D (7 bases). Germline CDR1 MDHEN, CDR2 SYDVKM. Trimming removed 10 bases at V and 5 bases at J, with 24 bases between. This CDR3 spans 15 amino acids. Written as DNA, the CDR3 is TGTGCCACCCTGGGGCGGGGGCGTCAAGTCGACGAGCAGTACTTC. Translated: CATLGRGRQVDEQYF.

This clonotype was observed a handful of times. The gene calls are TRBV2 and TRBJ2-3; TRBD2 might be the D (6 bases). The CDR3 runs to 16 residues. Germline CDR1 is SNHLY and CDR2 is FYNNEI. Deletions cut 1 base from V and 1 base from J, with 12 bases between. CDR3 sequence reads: CASSEGSWGGTDTQYF. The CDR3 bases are TGTGCCAGCAGTGAAGGGAGCTGGGGGGGCACAGATACGCAGTATTTT. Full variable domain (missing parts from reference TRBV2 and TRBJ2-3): EPEVTQTPSHQVTQMGQEVILRCVPISNHLYFYWYRQILGQKVEFLVSFYNNEISEKSEIFDDQFSVERPDGSNFTLKIRSTKLEDSAMYFCASSEGSWGGTDTQYFGPGTRLTVL.

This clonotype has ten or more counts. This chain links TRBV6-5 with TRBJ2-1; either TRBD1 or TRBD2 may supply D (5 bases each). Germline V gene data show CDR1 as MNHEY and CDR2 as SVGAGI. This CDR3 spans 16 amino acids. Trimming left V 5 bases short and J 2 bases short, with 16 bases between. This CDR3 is CASSPFRGRAYNEQFF. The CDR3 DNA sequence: TGTGCCAGCAGTCCGTTTCGGGGCAGAGCCTACAATGAGCAGTTCTTC.

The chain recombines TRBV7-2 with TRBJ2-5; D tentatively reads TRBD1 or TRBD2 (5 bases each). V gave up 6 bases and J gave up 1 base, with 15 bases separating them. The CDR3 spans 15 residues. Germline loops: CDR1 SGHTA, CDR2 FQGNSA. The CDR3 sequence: CASSRGFRVQETQYF. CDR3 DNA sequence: TGTGCCAGCAGTCGGGGCTTCAGGGTCCAAGAGACCCAGTACTTC.

CDR3 protein: CASSLTWGQGNEQFF. The DNA of the CDR3 is TGTGCCAGCAGCTTAACGTGGGGACAGGGGAATGAGCAGTTCTTC. V and J are TRBV7-3 and TRBJ2-1; 10 nucleotides agree with TRBD1. Germline V CDR1 and CDR2: SGHTA, FQGTGA. V lost 0 bases to trimming and J lost 7 bases; unmatched junction nucleotides: 3. The CDR3 consists of 15 residues.

CDR3 nucleotide sequence: TGTGCCACCAGTGGAGGGACGGGGATCGGAGAGACCCAGTACTTC. This gives the protein CATSGGTGIGETQYF. V usage is TRBV24-1 and J usage is TRBJ2-5, with D tentatively TRBD1 or TRBD2 (5 bases each). The CDR3 contains 15 residues. V was clipped by 5 bases and J by 4 bases, with 16 bases between them. Germline CDR1 reads KGHDR; CDR2 reads SFDVKD.

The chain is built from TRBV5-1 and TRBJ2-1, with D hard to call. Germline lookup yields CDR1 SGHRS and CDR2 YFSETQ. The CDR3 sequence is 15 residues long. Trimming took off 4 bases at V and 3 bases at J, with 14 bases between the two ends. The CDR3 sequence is CASSISTLGYNEQFF. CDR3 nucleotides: TGCGCCAGCAGCATAAGCACCTTGGGCTACAATGAGCAGTTCTTC.

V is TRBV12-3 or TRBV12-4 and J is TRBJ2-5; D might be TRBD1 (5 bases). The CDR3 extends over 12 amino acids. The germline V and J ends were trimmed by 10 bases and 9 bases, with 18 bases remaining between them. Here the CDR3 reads CATNSGAQAQYF. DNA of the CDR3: TGTGCCACCAATTCTGGGGCGCAGGCCCAGTACTTC.

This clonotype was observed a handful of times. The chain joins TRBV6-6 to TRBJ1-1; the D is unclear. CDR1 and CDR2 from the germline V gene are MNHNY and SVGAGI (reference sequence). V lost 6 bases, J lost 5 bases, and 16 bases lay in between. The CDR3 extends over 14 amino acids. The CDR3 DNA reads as TGTGCCAGCAGGCTGTTCGGACCGGGTACTGAAGCTTTCTTT. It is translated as CASRLFGPGTEAFF.

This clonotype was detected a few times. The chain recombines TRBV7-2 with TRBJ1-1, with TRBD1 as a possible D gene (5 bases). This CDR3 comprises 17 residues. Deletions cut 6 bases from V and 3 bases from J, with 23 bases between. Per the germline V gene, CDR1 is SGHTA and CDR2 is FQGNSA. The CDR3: CASSLMRGPAFDTEAFF. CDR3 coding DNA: TGTGCCAGCAGTCTGATGAGGGGCCCAGCTTTCGACACTGAAGCTTTCTTT.

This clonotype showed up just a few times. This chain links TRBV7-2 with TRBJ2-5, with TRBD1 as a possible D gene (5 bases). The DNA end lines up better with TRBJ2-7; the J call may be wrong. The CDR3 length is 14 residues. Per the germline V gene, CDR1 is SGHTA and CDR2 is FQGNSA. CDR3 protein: CASSLPRTLHEQYF. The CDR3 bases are TGTGCCAGCAGCTTACCCCGGACACTGCACGAGCAGTACTTC.

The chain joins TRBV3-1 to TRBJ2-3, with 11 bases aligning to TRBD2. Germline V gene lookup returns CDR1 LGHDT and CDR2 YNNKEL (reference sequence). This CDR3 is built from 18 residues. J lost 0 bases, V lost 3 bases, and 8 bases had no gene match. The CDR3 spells CASSHHSLAGGSTDTQYF. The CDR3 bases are TGTGCCAGCAGCCATCACTCCTTAGCGGGGGGGAGCACAGATACGCAGTATTTT.

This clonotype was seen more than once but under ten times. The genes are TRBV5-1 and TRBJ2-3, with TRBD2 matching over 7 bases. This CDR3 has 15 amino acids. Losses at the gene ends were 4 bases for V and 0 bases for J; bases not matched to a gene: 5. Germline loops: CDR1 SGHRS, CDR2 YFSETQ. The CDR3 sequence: CASSHRAGSTDTQYF. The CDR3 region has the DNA TGCGCCAGCAGCCACAGAGCGGGGAGCACAGATACGCAGTATTTT.

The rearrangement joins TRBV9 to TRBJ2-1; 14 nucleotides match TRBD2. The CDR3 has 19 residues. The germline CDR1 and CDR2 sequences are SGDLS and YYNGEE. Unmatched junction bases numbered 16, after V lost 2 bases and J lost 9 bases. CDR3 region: CASSVSLTPTSGGALEQFF. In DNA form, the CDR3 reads TGTGCCAGCAGCGTGAGCTTAACACCGACTAGCGGGGGGGCCCTTGAGCAGTTCTTC.

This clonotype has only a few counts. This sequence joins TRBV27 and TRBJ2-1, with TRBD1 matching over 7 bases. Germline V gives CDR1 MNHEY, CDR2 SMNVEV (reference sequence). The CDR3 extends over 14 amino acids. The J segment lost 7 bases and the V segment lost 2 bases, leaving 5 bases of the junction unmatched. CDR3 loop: CASSLTGATNEQFF. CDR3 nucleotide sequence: TGTGCCAGCAGTTTAACAGGGGCGACGAATGAGCAGTTCTTC.

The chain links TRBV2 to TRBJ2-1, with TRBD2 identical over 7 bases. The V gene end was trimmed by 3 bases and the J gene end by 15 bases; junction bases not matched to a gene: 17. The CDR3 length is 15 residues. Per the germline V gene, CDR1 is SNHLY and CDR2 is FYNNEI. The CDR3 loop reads CASSEEGLRAASRFF. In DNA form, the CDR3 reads TGTGCCAGCAGTGAGGAGGGACTAAGGGCAGCGAGTCGGTTCTTC. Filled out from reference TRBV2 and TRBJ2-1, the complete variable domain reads EPEVTQTPSHQVTQMGQEVILRCVPISNHLYFYWYRQILGQKVEFLVSFYNNEISEKSEIFDDQFSVERPDGSNFTLKIRSTKLEDSAMYFCASSEEGLRAASRFFGPGTRLTVL.

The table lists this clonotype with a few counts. The CDR3 nucleotides read TGTGCCAGCAGCTTACCGGACAGCGGCTCCTACGAGCAGTACTTC. Translation: CASSLPDSGSYEQYF. J is TRBJ2-7 and V is TRBV7-2; D possibly corresponds to TRBD1 (6 bases). V shed 2 bases and J shed 0 bases, with 11 bases lying between them. Germline V gives CDR1 SGHTA, CDR2 FQGNSA. This CDR3 comprises 15 residues. The variable domain in full, completed from reference TRBV7-2 and TRBJ2-7, reads GAGVSQSPSNKVTEKGKDVELRCDPISGHTALYWYRQSLGQGLEFLIYFQGNSAPDKSGLPSDRFSAERTGGSVSTLTIQRTQQEDSAVYLCASSLPDSGSYEQYFGPGTRLTVT.

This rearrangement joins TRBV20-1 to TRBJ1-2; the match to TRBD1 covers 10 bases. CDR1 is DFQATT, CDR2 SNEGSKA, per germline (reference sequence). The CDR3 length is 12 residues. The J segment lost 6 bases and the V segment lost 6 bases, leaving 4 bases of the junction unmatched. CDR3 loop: CSAGQGFDGYTF. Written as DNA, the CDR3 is TGCAGTGCGGGACAGGGGTTCGATGGCTACACCTTC.